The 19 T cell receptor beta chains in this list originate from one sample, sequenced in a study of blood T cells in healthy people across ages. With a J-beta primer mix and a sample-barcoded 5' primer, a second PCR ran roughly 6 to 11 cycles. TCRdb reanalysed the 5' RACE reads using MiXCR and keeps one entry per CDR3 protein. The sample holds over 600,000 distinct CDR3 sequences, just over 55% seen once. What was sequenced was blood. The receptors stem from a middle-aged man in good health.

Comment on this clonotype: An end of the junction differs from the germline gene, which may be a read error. The CDR3 DNA reads TGTGCCATGAGCGGGAGCTCCTACTATGAGCAGTTCTTC. Translated, it gives CAMSGSSYYEQFF. The chain combines TRBV10-3 with TRBJ2-1; 8 bases are shared with TRBD2. The CDR3 is 13 residues long. Germline V gives CDR1 ENHRY, CDR2 SYGVKD.

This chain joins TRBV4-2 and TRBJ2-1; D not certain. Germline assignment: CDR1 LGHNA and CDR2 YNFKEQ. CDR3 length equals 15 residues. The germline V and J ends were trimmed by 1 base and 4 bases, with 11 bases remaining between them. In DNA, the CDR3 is TGTGCCAGCAGCCAAGGCCTTATAACGTACAATGAGCAGTTCTTC. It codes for CASSQGLITYNEQFF.

The CDR3 bases are TGTGCCAGCAGCTTCCGACAGGGAGCTGACACAGATACGCAGTATTTT. This codes for CASSFRQGADTDTQYF. This chain connects TRBV7-8 to TRBJ2-3; 7 bases agree with TRBD1. Germline-derived CDR1 and CDR2 are SGHVS and FQNEAQ. The CDR3 has 16 residues. The V gene end was trimmed by 3 bases and the J gene end by 2 bases; junction bases not matched to a gene: 8.

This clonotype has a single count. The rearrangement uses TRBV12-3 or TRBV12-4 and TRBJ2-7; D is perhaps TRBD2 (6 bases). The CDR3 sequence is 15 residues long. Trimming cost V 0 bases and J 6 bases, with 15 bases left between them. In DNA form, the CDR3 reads TGTGCCAGCAGTTTAGCGAGATCGGGGGTCGCCGAGCAGTACTTC. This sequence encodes CASSLARSGVAEQYF.

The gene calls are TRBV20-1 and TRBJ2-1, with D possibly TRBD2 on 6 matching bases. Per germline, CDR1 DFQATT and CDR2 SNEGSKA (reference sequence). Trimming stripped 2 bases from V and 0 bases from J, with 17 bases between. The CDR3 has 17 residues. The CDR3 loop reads CSARRTGTRVSYNEQFF. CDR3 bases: TGCAGTGCTAGAAGGACCGGGACTCGTGTCTCCTACAATGAGCAGTTCTTC.

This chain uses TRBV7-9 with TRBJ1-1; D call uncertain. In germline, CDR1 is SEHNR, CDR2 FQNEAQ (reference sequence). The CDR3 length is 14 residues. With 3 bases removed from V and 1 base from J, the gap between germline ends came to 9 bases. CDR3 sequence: CASSFTQRNTEAFF. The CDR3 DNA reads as TGTGCCAGCAGCTTTACCCAGCGGAACACTGAAGCTTTCTTT.

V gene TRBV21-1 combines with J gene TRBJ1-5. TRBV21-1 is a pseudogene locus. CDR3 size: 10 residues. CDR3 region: CARQNQPQHF. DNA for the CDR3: TGTGCCAGACAGAATCAGCCCCAGCATTTT.

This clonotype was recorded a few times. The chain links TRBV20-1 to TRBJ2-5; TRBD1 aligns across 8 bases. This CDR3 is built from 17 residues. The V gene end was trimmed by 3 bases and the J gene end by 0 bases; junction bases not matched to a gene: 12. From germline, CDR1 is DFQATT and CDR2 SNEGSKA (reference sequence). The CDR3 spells CSASSAGGPLNQETQYF. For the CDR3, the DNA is TGCAGTGCTAGCTCGGCAGGGGGCCCACTTAACCAAGAGACCCAGTACTTC.

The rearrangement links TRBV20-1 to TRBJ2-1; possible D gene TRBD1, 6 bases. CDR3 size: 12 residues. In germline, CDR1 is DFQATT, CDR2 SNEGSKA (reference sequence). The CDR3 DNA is TGCACCCTCGTTCGGGAAGGGGGTGAGCAGTTCTTC. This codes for CTLVREGGEQFF.

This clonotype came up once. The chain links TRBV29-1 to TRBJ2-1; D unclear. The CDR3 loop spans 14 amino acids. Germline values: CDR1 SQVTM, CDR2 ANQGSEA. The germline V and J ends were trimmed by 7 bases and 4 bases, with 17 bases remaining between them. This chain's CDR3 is CSAGLTALYNEQFF. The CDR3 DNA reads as TGCAGCGCCGGGTTGACGGCTTTATACAATGAGCAGTTCTTC.

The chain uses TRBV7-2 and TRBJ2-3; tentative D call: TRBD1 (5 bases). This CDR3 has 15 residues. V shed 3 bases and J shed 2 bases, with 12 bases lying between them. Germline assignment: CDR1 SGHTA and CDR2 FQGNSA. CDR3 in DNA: TGTGCCAGCAGCTTGAACAGGCCCTTCACAGATACGCAGTATTTT. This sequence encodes CASSLNRPFTDTQYF. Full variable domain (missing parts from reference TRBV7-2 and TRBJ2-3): GAGVSQSPSNKVTEKGKDVELRCDPISGHTALYWYRQSLGQGLEFLIYFQGNSAPDKSGLPSDRFSAERTGGSVSTLTIQRTQQEDSAVYLCASSLNRPFTDTQYFGPGTRLTVL.

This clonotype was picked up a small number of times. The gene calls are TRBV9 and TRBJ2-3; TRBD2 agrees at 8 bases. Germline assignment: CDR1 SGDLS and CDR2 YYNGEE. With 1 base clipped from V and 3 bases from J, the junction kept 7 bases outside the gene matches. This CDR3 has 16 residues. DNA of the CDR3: TGTGCCAGCAGCGTAACCTCGGCGGGGGGAACAGATACGCAGTATTTT. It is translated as CASSVTSAGGTDTQYF.

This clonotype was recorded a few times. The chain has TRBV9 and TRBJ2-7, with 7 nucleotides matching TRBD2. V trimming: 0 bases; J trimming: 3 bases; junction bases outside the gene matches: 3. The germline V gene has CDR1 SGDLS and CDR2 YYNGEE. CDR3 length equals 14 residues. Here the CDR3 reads CASSVAGGIYEQYF. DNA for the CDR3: TGTGCCAGCAGCGTAGCGGGGGGAATCTACGAGCAGTACTTC.

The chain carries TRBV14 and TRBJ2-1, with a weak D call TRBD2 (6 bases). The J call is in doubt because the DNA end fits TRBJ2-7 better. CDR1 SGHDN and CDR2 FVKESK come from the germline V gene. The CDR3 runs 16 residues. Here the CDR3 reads CASSQDRLAYYNEQYF. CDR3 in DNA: TGTGCCAGCAGCCAAGACCGGCTAGCGTACTACAATGAGCAGTACTTC.

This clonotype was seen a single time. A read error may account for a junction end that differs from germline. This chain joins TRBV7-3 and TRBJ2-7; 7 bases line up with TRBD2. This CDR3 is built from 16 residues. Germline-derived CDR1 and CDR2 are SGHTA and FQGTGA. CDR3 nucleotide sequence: TGTGTCAGCAGCGCAAATGACCGCGGGGGAGTCTACGAGCAGTACTTC. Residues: CVSSANDRGGVYEQYF.

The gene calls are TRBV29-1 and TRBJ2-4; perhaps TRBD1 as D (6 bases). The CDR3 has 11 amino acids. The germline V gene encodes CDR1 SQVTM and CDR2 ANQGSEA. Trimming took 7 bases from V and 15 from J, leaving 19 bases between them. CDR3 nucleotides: TGCAGCGCGACACAGGGATCCCTGGGGTACTTC. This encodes CSATQGSLGYF. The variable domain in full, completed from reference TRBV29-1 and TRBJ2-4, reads SAVISQKPSRDICQRGTSLTIQCQVDSQVTMMFWYRQQPGQSLTLIATANQGSEATYESGFVIDKFPISRPNLTFSTLTVSNMSPEDSSIYLCSATQGSLGYFGAGTRLSVL.

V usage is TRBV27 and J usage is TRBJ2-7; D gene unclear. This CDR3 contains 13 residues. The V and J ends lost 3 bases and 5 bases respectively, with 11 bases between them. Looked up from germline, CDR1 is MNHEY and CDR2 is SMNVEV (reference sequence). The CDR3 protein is CASSLSFRDEQYF. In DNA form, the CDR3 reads TGTGCCAGCAGTTTGAGCTTCCGCGACGAGCAGTACTTC.

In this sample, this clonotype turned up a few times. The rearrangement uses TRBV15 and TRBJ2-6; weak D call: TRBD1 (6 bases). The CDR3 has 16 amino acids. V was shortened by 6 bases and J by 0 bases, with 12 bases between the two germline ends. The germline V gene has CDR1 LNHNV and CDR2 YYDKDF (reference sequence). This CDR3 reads CATRTDRSSGANVLTF. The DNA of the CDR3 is TGTGCCACCAGAACGGACAGAAGCTCTGGGGCCAACGTCCTGACTTTC.

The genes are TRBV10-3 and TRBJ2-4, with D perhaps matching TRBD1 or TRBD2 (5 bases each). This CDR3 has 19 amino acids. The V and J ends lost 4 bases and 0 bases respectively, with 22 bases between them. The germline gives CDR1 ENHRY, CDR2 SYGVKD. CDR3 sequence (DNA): TGTGCCATCAGTGGGGGGAACCTGGGACGCGGATTAGCCAAAAACATTCAGTACTTC. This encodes CAISGGNLGRGLAKNIQYF.